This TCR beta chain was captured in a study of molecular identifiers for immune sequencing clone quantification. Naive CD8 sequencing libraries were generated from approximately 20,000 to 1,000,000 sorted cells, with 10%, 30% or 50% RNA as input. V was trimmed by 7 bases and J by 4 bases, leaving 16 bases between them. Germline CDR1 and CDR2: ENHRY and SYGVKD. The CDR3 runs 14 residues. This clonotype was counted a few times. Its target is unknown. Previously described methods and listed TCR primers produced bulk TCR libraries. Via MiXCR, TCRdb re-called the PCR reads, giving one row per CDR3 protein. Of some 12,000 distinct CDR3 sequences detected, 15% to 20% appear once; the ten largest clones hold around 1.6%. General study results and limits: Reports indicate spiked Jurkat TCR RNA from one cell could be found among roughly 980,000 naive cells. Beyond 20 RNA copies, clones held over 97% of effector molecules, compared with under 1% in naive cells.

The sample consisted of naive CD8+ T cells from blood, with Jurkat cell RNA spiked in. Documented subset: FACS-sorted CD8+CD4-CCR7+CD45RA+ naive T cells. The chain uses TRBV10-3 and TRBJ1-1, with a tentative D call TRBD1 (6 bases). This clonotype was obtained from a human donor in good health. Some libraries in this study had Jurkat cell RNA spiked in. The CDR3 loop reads CAITQQGYSTEAFF. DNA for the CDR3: TGTGCCATCACCCAACAGGGTTATTCCACTGAAGCTTTCTTT.